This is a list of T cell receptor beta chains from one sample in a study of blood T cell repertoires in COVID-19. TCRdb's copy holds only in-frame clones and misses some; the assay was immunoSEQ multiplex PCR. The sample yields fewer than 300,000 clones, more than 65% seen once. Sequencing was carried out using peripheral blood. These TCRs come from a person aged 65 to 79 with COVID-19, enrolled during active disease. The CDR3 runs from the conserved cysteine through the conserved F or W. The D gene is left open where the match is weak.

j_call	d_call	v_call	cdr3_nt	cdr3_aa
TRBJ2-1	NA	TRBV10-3	TGTGCCATCAGTGAGGCGGTTGATGAGCAGTTCTTC	CAISEAVDEQFF
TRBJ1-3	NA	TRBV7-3	TGTGCCAGCAGCTTAAGTGGAGGGAGTGGAAACACCATATATTTT	CASSLSGGSGNTIYF
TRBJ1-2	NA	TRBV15	TGTGCCACCAGCAGAGATAGTATTTCAGGGACATTGGGTTACACCTTC	CATSRDSISGTLGYTF
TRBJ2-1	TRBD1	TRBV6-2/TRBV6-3	TGTGCCAGCAGCAGGGACAGGGCCACTCGTCTCGATGAGCAGTTCTTC	CASSRDRATRLDEQFF
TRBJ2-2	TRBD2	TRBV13	TGTGCCAGCAGCTTAGGACTAGCGGGGGAGAACACCGGGGAGCTGTTTTTT	CASSLGLAGENTGELFF
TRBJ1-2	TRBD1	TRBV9	TGTGCCAGCAGCCCATTTGGACAGGGCGATGGCTACACCTTC	CASSPFGQGDGYTF
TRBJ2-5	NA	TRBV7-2	TGTGCCAGCAGCTTAGCTGGGCAGGGTAGCGAGACCCAGTACTTC	CASSLAGQGSETQYF
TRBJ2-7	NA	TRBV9	TGTGCCAGCAGCGGGGGGCCAGGACCCTACGAGCAGTACTTC	CASSGGPGPYEQYF
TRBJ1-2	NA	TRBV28	TGTGCCAGCAGTTTATCGGGGGTCCGGGCCCGATTGGGGGGCTACACCTTC	CASSLSGVRARLGGYTF
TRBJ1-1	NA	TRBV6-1	TGTGCCAGCAGTGAGCGCGGAGCTTTCTTT	CASSERGAFF